These 28 T cell receptor beta chains share one sample of origin, sequenced in a study of CD8 T cells in ankylosing spondylitis. TCRdb re-derived calls from the 5' RACE reads in MiXCR, one entry per CDR3 protein. The sample lists under 950,000 distinct CDR3 sequences; about 20% were seen once. For these receptors, no antigen is known. Overall study findings and caveats: A motif of 7 to 9 highly homologous TCR beta variants was seen as apparently characteristic of ankylosing spondylitis blood.

What was sequenced was blood, either unsorted or a sorted T cell fraction (not recorded which). The receptors shown here come from a male donor with ankylosing spondylitis.

The chain couples TRBV7-2 to TRBJ2-3; D unresolved. Trimming took off 1 base at V and 5 bases at J, with 10 bases between the two ends. The CDR3 has 14 residues. Germline CDR1 reads SGHTA; CDR2 reads FQGNSA. This CDR3 is CASSLGPLGDTQYF. In nucleotides, the CDR3 is TGTGCCAGCAGCTTAGGACCCCTTGGAGATACGCAGTATTTT.

The genes are TRBV6-5 and TRBJ2-5, with a possible D match to TRBD2 (7 bases). The CDR3 is made up of 14 amino acids. Germline V CDR1 and CDR2: MNHEY, SVGAGI. V was cut by 0 bases and J by 5 bases, with 10 bases left in between. As DNA, the CDR3 is TGTGCCAGCAGTTACTCGGGGGGGCTGGAGACCCAGTACTTC. Translating gives CASSYSGGLETQYF.

This clonotype was observed a few times. The rearrangement uses TRBV12-3 or TRBV12-4 and TRBJ1-2, with 8 bases matching TRBD1. The CDR3 loop spans 16 amino acids. V shed 1 base, J shed 0 bases, and the junction held 4 bases outside the gene matches. For the CDR3, the DNA is TGTGCCAGCAGTTTAGGGGGACAGGTTCCTAACTATGGCTACACCTTC. Residues: CASSLGGQVPNYGYTF.

This clonotype has more than one count but fewer than ten. The CDR3 here is CATQREGGNSYEQYF. CDR3 nucleotides: TGTGCCACCCAACGCGAGGGCGGAAACTCCTACGAGCAGTACTTC. The chain carries TRBV6-1 and TRBJ2-7; D is possibly TRBD2 (5 bases). In germline, CDR1 is MNHNS, CDR2 SASEGT. Deletions cut 10 bases from V and 0 bases from J, with 19 bases between. CDR3 size: 15 residues.

The gene calls are TRBV29-1 and TRBJ2-5, with 10 bases lining up with TRBD2. CDR3 size: 14 residues. The V gene's germline CDR1 is SQVTM and CDR2 ANQGSEA. J was trimmed by 3 bases and V by 4 bases; bases with no gene match: 5. The CDR3 region has the DNA TGCAGCGTTGCCCGGACTAGCGGAAAAGAGACCCAGTACTTC. Protein: CSVARTSGKETQYF.

The chain is built from TRBV6-2 or TRBV6-3 and TRBJ1-5; maybe TRBD1 (6 bases). Germline V gene data show CDR1 as MNHEY and CDR2 as SVGEGT. The CDR3 extends over 18 amino acids. Trimming shortened V by 2 bases and J by 0 bases, and 17 bases separated the two germline ends. The CDR3 region has the DNA TGTGCCAGCAGTTACAGGGACATAAGGCCCCATAGCAATCAGCCCCAGCATTTT. Its translation: CASSYRDIRPHSNQPQHF.

The table lists this clonotype with many counts. The chain couples TRBV7-3 to TRBJ2-5; D not resolved. V was clipped by 6 bases and J by 5 bases, with 19 bases between them. The germline V gene has CDR1 SGHTA and CDR2 FQGTGA. CDR3 size: 15 residues. CDR3 bases: TGTGCCAGCAGTATAGTCCCGGCCGCGTGGGAGACCCAGTACTTC. Its translation is CASSIVPAAWETQYF.

Many counts were recorded for this clonotype. This chain joins TRBV5-5 and TRBJ2-3; a possible D gene is TRBD2 (6 bases). This CDR3 has 17 residues. From germline, CDR1 is SGHKS and CDR2 YYEKEE (reference sequence). V was trimmed by 0 bases and J by 0 bases, leaving 14 bases between them. The CDR3 DNA reads as TGTGCCAGCAGCTTGGTATGGGCGGGACGCAGCACAGATACGCAGTATTTT. It translates to CASSLVWAGRSTDTQYF. The full variable domain, completed using reference TRBV5-5 and TRBJ2-3, is DAGVTQSPTHLIKTRGQQVTLRCSPISGHKSVSWYQQVLGQGPQFIFQYYEKEERGRGNFPDRFSARQFPNYSSELNVNALLLGDSALYLCASSLVWAGRSTDTQYFGPGTRLTVL.

The chain recombines TRBV9 with TRBJ1-2; D call uncertain. The CDR3 length is 14 residues. V was trimmed by 5 bases and J by 2 bases, leaving 13 bases between them. The germline CDR1 and CDR2 sequences are SGDLS and YYNGEE. CDR3 loop: CASSPYGPNYGYTF. CDR3 sequence (DNA): TGTGCCAGCAGTCCCTACGGCCCCAACTATGGCTACACCTTC.

The CDR3 DNA reads as TGCAGTGCTGTGGCCGGGACAGGGGGCCACGAGCAGTACTTC. Amino acid sequence: CSAVAGTGGHEQYF. The chain carries TRBV20-1 and TRBJ2-7; 12 bases match TRBD1. The V segment lost 5 bases and the J segment 5 bases; nucleotides outside the gene matches: 7. The CDR3 has 14 amino acids. Germline lookup yields CDR1 DFQATT and CDR2 SNEGSKA (reference sequence).

In this sample, this clonotype turned up a few times. V is TRBV7-9 and J is TRBJ2-3; D unclear. The germline V and J ends were trimmed by 3 bases and 1 base, with 8 bases remaining between them. Germline-derived CDR1 and CDR2 are SEHNR and FQNEAQ (reference sequence). The CDR3 consists of 14 residues. CDR3 DNA sequence: TGTGCCAGCAGCTTGGAGAAACGCACAGATACGCAGTATTTT. Residues: CASSLEKRTDTQYF.

J is TRBJ2-2 and V is TRBV27; D not resolved. This CDR3 is 14 amino acids long. Trimming left V 5 bases short and J 1 base short, with 8 bases between. Germline loops: CDR1 MNHEY, CDR2 SMNVEV (reference sequence). The CDR3 spells CASSIEENTGELFF. For the CDR3, the DNA is TGTGCCAGCAGTATTGAAGAGAACACCGGGGAGCTGTTTTTT.

The V call is TRBV6-5, the J call TRBJ2-1, with 8 positions matching TRBD2. Trimming cost V 6 bases and J 8 bases; bases outside gene matches: 0. The CDR3 sequence is 11 residues long. From germline, CDR1 is MNHEY and CDR2 SVGAGI. CDR3 sequence reads: CASRLADEQFF. The CDR3 DNA is TGTGCCAGCAGACTAGCGGATGAGCAGTTCTTC.

The sample holds a few counts of this clonotype. The chain recombines TRBV20-1 with TRBJ2-3; D possibly corresponds to TRBD2 (5 bases). Between the trimmed V and J ends, which lost 5 bases and 6 bases, there was a span of 21 bases. The germline CDR1 and CDR2 sequences are DFQATT and SNEGSKA (reference sequence). The CDR3 is 15 amino acids. CDR3 residues: CSALPEEEVWDTQYF. In DNA, the CDR3 is TGCAGTGCTCTTCCGGAGGAGGAGGTGTGGGATACGCAGTATTTT.

This clonotype was observed a handful of times. The chain carries TRBV20-1 and TRBJ2-1; 10 bases fit TRBD2. This CDR3 comprises 14 residues. V trimming: 6 bases; J trimming: 1 base; junction bases outside the gene matches: 3. Germline values: CDR1 DFQATT, CDR2 SNEGSKA (reference sequence). This CDR3 is CSAKLAGSYNEQFF. In DNA form, the CDR3 reads TGCAGTGCAAAACTAGCGGGGTCCTACAATGAGCAGTTCTTC.

The V call is TRBV6-5, the J call TRBJ2-5; D is ambiguous. V lost 2 bases, J lost 4 bases, and 11 bases lay in between. This CDR3 region has 14 residues. Germline-derived CDR1 and CDR2 are MNHEY and SVGAGI. In nucleotides, the CDR3 is TGTGCCAGCAGTTACGTCGCGCCCCCAGAGACCCAGTACTTC. Protein: CASSYVAPPETQYF.

This clonotype was picked up many times. The chain joins TRBV27 to TRBJ1-2; a weak D match, TRBD1 (5 bases). Germline V gene data show CDR1 as MNHEY and CDR2 as SMNVEV (reference sequence). Trimming shortened V by 6 bases and J by 4 bases, and 15 bases separated the two germline ends. The CDR3 has 14 residues. DNA of the CDR3: TGTGCCAGCAGCCCTAATGGGGGGACCTATGGCTACACCTTC. Protein: CASSPNGGTYGYTF.

This clonotype showed up just a few times. The J gene is TRBJ1-2, the V gene TRBV5-1; D is unclear. Between the trimmed V and J ends, which lost 4 bases and 0 bases, there was a span of 7 bases. The CDR3 is 13 residues long. Germline assignment: CDR1 SGHRS and CDR2 YFSETQ. CDR3 residues: CASSGSTNYGYTF. DNA for the CDR3: TGCGCCAGCAGCGGAAGCACTAACTATGGCTACACCTTC. Full variable domain (rest looked up from reference TRBV5-1 and TRBJ1-2): KAGVTQTPRYLIKTRGQQVTLSCSPISGHRSVSWYQQTPGQGLQFLFEYFSETQRNKGNFPGRFSGRQFSNSRSEMNVSTLELGDSALYLCASSGSTNYGYTFGSGTRLTVV.

This chain uses TRBV7-9 with TRBJ2-3, with 7 bases matching TRBD2. CDR1 is SEHNR, CDR2 FQNEAQ, per germline (reference sequence). The CDR3 extends over 15 amino acids. V trimming: 4 bases; J trimming: 4 bases; junction bases outside the gene matches: 8. Here the CDR3 reads CASSSGTIGADTQYF. Written as DNA, the CDR3 is TGTGCCAGCAGCTCGGGGACTATTGGGGCAGATACGCAGTATTTT.

J is TRBJ2-1 and V is TRBV11-2; 10 nucleotides align to TRBD1. With V trimmed by 1 base and J by 4 bases, 10 bases remained unmatched. Germline CDR1 SGHAT, CDR2 FQNNGV. There are 18 residues in the CDR3. The CDR3 sequence is CASSLVTWDRGPYNEQFF. The CDR3 DNA follows: TGTGCCAGCAGCTTAGTAACTTGGGACAGGGGACCATACAATGAGCAGTTCTTC.

The V call is TRBV5-6, the J call TRBJ2-3, with 10 bases identical to TRBD2. Germline V gene data show CDR1 as SGHDT and CDR2 as YYEEEE. Trimming cost V 1 base and J 12 bases; bases outside gene matches: 14. The CDR3 runs to 16 residues. The CDR3, as DNA: TGTGCCAGCAGCTTGAGAGGGCTAGCGGGGGCCGCCTCCCAGTATTTT. It encodes CASSLRGLAGAASQYF.

This clonotype came up many times. Germline is not matched at one junction end, which may reflect a read error. The V gene is TRBV6-5, the J gene TRBJ2-1, with D maybe TRBD2 (5 bases). The CDR3 spans 15 residues. Germline CDR1 and CDR2: MNHEY and SVGAGI. As DNA, the CDR3 is TGCGCCAGCAGCTATGATAGAGGGTCCTACAATGAGCAGTTCTTC. Translating gives CASSYDRGSYNEQFF.

This rearrangement joins TRBV3-1 to TRBJ2-3, with TRBD1 matching 9 bases. The CDR3 spans 17 residues. Per germline, CDR1 LGHDT and CDR2 YNNKEL (reference sequence). V lost 4 bases, J lost 2 bases, and 10 bases stayed unmatched. The CDR3 region is CASSLTGTGSFTDTQYF. CDR3 nucleotide sequence: TGTGCCAGCAGCCTCACCGGGACAGGGAGTTTCACAGATACGCAGTATTTT.

This chain connects TRBV4-2 to TRBJ2-5; TRBD2 might be the D (5 bases). Trimming took off 2 bases at V and 1 base at J, with 11 bases between the two ends. The CDR3 loop spans 15 amino acids. Germline CDR1 reads LGHNA; CDR2 reads YNFKEQ. The CDR3: CASSQYNGVQETQYF. As DNA, the CDR3 is TGTGCCAGCAGCCAATACAACGGGGTCCAAGAGACCCAGTACTTC.

This clonotype has only a few counts. The genes are TRBV6-2 or TRBV6-3 and TRBJ2-1, with D perhaps being TRBD1 or TRBD2 (5 bases each). CDR1 and CDR2 from the germline V gene are MNHEY and SVGEGT. This CDR3 has 15 residues. With 6 bases removed from V and 2 bases from J, the gap between germline ends came to 14 bases. CDR3 in amino acids: CASSRGLGPYNEQFF. As DNA, the CDR3 is TGTGCCAGCAGCCGGGGCCTAGGTCCCTACAATGAGCAGTTCTTC.

This clonotype appeared a few times. This chain connects TRBV9 to TRBJ2-2; D is undetermined. V lost 4 bases to trimming and J lost 8 bases, with 12 bases between them. The CDR3 consists of 13 residues. The V gene's germline CDR1 is SGDLS and CDR2 YYNGEE. CDR3 amino acids: CASSRLRRGELFF. DNA for the CDR3: TGTGCCAGCAGCCGCCTGCGGCGAGGGGAGCTGTTTTTT.

This clonotype was seen a handful of times. The V call is TRBV20-1, the J call TRBJ2-2; 10 positions agree with TRBD2. V gave up 5 bases and J gave up 8 bases; unmatched junction bases: 11. Looked up from germline, CDR1 is DFQATT and CDR2 is SNEGSKA (reference sequence). The CDR3 has 15 residues. Here the CDR3 DNA reads TGCAGTGCTCCGGGACTAGCGAGTTTGGCTGGGGAGCTGTTTTTT. This codes for CSAPGLASLAGELFF.

The CDR3 DNA reads TGCGCCAGCAGCCCGTGGACAGAGCCATACGAGCAGTACTTC. Its translation: CASSPWTEPYEQYF. The chain recombines TRBV5-1 with TRBJ2-7; tentatively, D is TRBD1 (6 bases). V lost 4 bases and J 4 bases, leaving 15 bases between the germline ends. The germline V gene encodes CDR1 SGHRS and CDR2 YFSETQ. The CDR3 has 14 amino acids.